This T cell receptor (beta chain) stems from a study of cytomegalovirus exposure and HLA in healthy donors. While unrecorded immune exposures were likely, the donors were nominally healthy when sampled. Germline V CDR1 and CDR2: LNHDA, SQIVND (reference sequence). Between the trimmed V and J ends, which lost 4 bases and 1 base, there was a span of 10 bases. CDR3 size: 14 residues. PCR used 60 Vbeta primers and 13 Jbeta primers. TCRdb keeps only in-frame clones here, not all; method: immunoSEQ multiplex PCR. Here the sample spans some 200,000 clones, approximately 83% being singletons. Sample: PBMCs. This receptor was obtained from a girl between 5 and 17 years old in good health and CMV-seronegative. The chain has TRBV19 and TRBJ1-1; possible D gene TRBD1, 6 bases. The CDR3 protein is CASSNPGENTEAFF. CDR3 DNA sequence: TGTGCCAGTAGTAACCCAGGGGAGAACACTGAAGCTTTCTTT.